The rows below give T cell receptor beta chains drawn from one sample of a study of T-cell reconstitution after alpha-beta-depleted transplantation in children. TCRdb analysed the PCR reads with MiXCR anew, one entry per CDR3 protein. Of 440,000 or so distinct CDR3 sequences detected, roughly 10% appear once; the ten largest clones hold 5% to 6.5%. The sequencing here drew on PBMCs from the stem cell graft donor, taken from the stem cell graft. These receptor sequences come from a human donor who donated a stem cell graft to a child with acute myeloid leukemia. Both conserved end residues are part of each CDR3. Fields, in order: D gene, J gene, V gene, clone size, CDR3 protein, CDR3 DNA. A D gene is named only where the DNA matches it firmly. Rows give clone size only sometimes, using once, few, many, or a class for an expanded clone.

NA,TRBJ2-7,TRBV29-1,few,CSGGSGYSYEQYF,TGCAGCGGGGGTAGCGGCTACTCCTACGAGCAGTACTTC
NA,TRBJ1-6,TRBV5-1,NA,CASSELEVGNSPLHF,TGCGCCAGCAGCGAACTGGAAGTCGGTAATTCACCCCTCCACTTT
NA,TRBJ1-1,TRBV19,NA,CASSIAGTEAFF,TGTGCCAGTAGTATCGCGGGTACTGAAGCTTTCTTT
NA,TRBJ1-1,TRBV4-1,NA,CASSQDANTEAFF,TGCGCCAGCAGCCAAGACGCTAACACTGAAGCTTTCTTT
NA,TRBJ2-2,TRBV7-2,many,CASSWTSMNTGELFF,TGTGCCAGCAGCTGGACATCCATGAACACCGGGGAGCTGTTTTTT
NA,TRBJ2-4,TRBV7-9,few,CASSLGAGADIQYF,TGTGCCAGCAGCTTAGGTGCGGGGGCGGACATTCAGTACTTC
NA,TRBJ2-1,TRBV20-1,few,CSARAGVAYNEQFF,TGCAGTGCTAGAGCGGGGGTCGCCTACAATGAGCAGTTCTTC
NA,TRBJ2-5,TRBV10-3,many,CAISGGGAEETQYF,TGTGCCATCAGTGGCGGTGGGGCTGAAGAGACCCAGTACTTC
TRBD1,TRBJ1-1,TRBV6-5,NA,CASYRGNTEAFF,TGTGCCAGCTACAGGGGCAACACTGAAGCTTTCTTT
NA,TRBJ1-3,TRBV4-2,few,CASSQEIFGASGNTIYF,TGTGCCAGCAGCCAAGAGATCTTTGGCGCCTCTGGAAACACCATATATTTT
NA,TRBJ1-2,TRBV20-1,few,CSARDFEGLEGYTF,TGCAGTGCTAGAGATTTTGAGGGGCTTGAGGGCTACACCTTC
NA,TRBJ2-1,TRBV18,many,CASSPPAGTLSYNEQFF,TGTGCCAGCTCACCACCGGCCGGGACATTATCCTACAATGAGCAGTTCTTC
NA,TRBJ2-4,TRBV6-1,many,CASRVGAKNIQYF,TGTGCCAGCAGAGTAGGTGCCAAAAACATTCAGTACTTC
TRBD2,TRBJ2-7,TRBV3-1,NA,CASTHKITSGSEQYF,TGTGCCAGCACCCACAAAATCACTAGCGGGAGCGAGCAGTACTTC
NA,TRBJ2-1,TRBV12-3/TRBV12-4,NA,CASSSRGGHEQFF,TGTGCCAGCAGTTCTAGGGGGGGTCATGAGCAGTTCTTC
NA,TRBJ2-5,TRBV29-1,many,CSVLVRRGQETQYF,TGCAGCGTCCTTGTCCGCAGGGGCCAAGAGACCCAGTACTTC
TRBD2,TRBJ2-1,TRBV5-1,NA,CASSSPGGGASYNEQFF,TGCGCCAGCAGCTCCCCTGGCGGGGGGGCCTCTTACAATGAGCAGTTCTTC
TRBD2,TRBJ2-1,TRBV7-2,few,CASSLAQREINEQFF,TGTGCCAGCAGCTTAGCACAGCGGGAGATCAATGAGCAGTTCTTC
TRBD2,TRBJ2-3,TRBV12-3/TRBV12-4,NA,CASSLSVLAGLHF,TGTGCCAGCAGTTTGAGTGTGCTAGCGGGGTTACATTTT
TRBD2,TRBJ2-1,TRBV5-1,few,CASGGLLAGGLGEQFF,TGCGCCAGCGGGGGTCTGCTAGCGGGAGGGCTAGGAGAGCAGTTCTTC
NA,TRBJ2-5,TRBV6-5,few,CASSYLGGEETQYF,TGTGCCAGCAGTTACCTGGGGGGAGAGGAGACCCAGTACTTC
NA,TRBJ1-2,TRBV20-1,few,CSAHQGPNYGYTF,TGCAGTGCCCACCAGGGACCTAACTATGGCTACACCTTC
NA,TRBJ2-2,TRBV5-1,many,CASSLAANTGELFF,TGCGCCAGCAGCTTGGCGGCGAACACCGGGGAGCTGTTTTTT
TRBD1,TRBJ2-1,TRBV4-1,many,CASSQDRDRGYEQFF,TGCGCCAGCAGCCAAGACCGGGACAGGGGCTATGAGCAGTTCTTC
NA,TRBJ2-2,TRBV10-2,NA,CATQDTTSGELFF,TGCGCCACACAGGACACAACCTCCGGGGAGCTGTTTTTT
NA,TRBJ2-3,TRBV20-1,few,CSASDIRADTDTQYF,TGCAGTGCGTCCGACATACGGGCAGACACAGATACGCAGTATTTT
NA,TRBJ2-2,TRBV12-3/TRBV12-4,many,CASSFTGTGELFF,TGTGCCAGCAGTTTTACAGGGACCGGGGAGCTGTTTTTT
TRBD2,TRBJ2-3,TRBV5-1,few,CASSYGLAGGMSDTQYF,TGCGCCAGCAGCTACGGACTAGCGGGGGGTATGTCAGATACGCAGTATTTT
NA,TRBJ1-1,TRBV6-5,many,CASSYVPDRNTEAFF,TGTGCCAGCAGTTATGTTCCCGACAGGAACACTGAAGCTTTCTTT
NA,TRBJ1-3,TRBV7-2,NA,CASSSAGGSGNTIYF,TGTGCCAGCAGCTCCGCCGGCGGGAGTGGAAACACCATATATTTT
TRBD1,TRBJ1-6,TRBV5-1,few,CASSMSGTGGSPLHF,TGCGCCAGCAGCATGTCGGGGACAGGGGGTTCACCCCTCCACTTT
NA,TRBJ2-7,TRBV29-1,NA,CSVEEVETGQYF,TGCAGCGTTGAGGAGGTAGAGACAGGGCAGTACTTC
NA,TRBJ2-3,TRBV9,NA,CASSFRSGRTDTQYF,TGTGCCAGCAGCTTTCGCAGCGGCCGCACAGATACGCAGTATTTT
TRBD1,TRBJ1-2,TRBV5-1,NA,CASKPGQGAFGYTF,TGCGCCAGCAAGCCCGGACAGGGTGCCTTCGGCTACACCTTC
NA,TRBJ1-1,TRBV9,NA,CASSVARRDPQWGTAEAFF,TGTGCCAGCAGCGTAGCTCGGCGGGACCCCCAGTGGGGAACCGCTGAAGCTTTCTTT
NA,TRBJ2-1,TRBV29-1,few,CSVIAGLQGNEQFF,TGCAGCGTCATCGCTGGGCTCCAGGGCAATGAGCAGTTCTTC
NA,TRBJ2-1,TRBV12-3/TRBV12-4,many,CASSLFVGGPHNEQFF,TGTGCCAGCAGTTTATTTGTGGGGGGGCCCCACAATGAGCAGTTCTTC
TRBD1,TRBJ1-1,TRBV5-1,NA,CASSLGDRWGTEAFF,TGCGCCAGCAGCTTGGGGGACAGGTGGGGCACTGAAGCTTTCTTT
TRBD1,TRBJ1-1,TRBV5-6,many,CASSVQGDGTEAFF,TGTGCCAGCAGCGTACAGGGGGACGGCACTGAAGCTTTCTTT
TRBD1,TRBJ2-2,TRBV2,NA,CASTLDRVNTGELFF,TGTGCCAGCACCCTAGACAGGGTGAACACCGGGGAGCTGTTTTTT
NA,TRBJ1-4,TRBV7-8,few,CASSSGRGSEKLFF,TGTGCCAGCAGCTCGGGGCGGGGCAGTGAAAAACTGTTTTTT
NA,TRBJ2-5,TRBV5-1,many,CASSPSPGREETQYF,TGCGCCAGCAGCCCGTCCCCGGGCCGGGAAGAGACCCAGTACTTC
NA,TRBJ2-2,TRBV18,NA,CASSPPLGTTNTGELFF,TGTGCCAGCTCACCACCTTTAGGGACAACGAACACCGGGGAGCTGTTTTTT
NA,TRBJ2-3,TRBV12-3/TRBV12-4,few,CASSLSLVDTQYF,TGTGCCAGCAGTTTATCACTGGTAGATACGCAGTATTTT